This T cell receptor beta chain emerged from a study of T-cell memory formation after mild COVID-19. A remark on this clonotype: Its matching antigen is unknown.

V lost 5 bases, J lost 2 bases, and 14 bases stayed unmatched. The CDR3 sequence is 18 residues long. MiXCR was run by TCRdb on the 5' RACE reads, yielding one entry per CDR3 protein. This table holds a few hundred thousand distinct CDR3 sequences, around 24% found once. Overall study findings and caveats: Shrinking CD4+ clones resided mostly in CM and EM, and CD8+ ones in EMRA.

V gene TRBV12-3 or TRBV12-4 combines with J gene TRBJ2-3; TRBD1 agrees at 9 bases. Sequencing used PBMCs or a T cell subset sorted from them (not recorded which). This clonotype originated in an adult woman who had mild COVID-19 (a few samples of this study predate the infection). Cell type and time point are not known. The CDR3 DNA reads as TGTGCCAGCAGTCCATCATTGGGACAGGGACTAATCACAGATACGCAGTATTTT. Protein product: CASSPSLGQGLITDTQYF.